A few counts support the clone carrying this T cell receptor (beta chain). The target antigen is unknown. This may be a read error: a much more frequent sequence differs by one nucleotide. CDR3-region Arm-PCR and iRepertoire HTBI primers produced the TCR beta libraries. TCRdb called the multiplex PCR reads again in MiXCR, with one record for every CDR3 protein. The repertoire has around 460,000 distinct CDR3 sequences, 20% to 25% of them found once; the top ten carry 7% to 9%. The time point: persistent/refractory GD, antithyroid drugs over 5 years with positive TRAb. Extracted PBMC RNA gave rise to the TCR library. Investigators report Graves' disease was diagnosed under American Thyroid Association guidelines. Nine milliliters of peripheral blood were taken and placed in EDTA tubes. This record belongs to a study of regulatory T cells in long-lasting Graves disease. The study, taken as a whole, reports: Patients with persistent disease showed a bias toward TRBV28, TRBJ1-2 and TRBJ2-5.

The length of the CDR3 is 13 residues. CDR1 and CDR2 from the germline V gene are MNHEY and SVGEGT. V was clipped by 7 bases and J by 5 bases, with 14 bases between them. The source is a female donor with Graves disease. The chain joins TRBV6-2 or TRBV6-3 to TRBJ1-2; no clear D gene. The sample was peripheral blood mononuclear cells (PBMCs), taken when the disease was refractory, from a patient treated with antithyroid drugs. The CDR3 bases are TGTGCCAGCAACTTAGGCAGAGCGTATGGCTACACCTTC. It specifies CASNLGRAYGYTF.